This T cell receptor beta chain is from a study of cytomegalovirus exposure and HLA in healthy donors. Across the study: Counted in an early data release were about 86 million unique TCRs from HLA-typed donors. Findings and caveats of the study: Later analysis showed most CMV-associated TCR beta chains appearing HLA-restricted. Later analysis identified several of the most significant clusters that appeared linked to common viral pathogens.

Primers included in the PCR were 60 Vbeta and 13 Jbeta primers. TCRdb keeps only in-frame clones here, not all; method: immunoSEQ multiplex PCR. The sample includes approximately 91,000 clones, about 80% of them seen just once. This CDR3 is built from 16 residues. V gave up 6 bases and J gave up 0 bases; unmatched junction bases: 9. Germline V gene lookup returns CDR1 MNHEY and CDR2 SMNVEV (reference sequence). With respect to this clone: The antigen remains undetermined.

The chain is built from TRBV27 and TRBJ1-1, with 8 positions matching TRBD1. The receptor was isolated from a human donor in good health. The sample was PBMCs. The CDR3 DNA sequence: TGTGCCAGCAGAGCCGGACAGGGACTACTGAACACTGAAGCTTTCTTT. It is translated as CASRAGQGLLNTEAFF.